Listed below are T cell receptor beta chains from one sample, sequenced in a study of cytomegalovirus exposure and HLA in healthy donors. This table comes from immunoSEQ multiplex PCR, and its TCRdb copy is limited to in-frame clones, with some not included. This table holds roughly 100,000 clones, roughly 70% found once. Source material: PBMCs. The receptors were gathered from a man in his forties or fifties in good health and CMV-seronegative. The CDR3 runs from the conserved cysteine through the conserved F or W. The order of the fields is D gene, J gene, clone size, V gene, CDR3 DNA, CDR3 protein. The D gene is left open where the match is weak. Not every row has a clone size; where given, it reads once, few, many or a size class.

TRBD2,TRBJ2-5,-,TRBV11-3,TGTGCCAGCAGTGGGGGGGGAGGCGAGACCCAGTACTTC,CASSGGGGETQYF
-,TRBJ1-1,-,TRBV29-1,TGCAGCGGAAGACACGTGGAAGCTTTCTTT,CSGRHVEAFF
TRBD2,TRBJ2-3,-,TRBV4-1,TGCGCCAGCAGCCCACTAGCGGGGGACCTCACAGATACGCAGTATTTT,CASSPLAGDLTDTQYF
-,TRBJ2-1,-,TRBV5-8,TGTGCCAGCAGCCTCGGGATCCTCAATGAGCAGTTCTTC,CASSLGILNEQFF
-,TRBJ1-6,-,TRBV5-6,TGTGCCAGCAGCTTGTACGAGCGAGATTCACCCCTCCACTTT,CASSLYERDSPLHF
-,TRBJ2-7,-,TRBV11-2,TGTGCCAGCAGCTTCACTAGCTTAGAGCAGTACTTC,CASSFTSLEQYF
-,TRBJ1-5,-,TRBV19,TGTGCCAGTAGAGAGGGGAGGTGGGATCAGCCCCAGCATTTT,CASREGRWDQPQHF
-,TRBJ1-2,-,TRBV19,TGTGCCAGTATCCTCCAGGGTTATGACTATGGCTACACCTTC,CASILQGYDYGYTF
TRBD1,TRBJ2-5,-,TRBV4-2,TGTGCCAGCAGCCTCGATCCGGGACAGCAAGAGACCCAGTACTTC,CASSLDPGQQETQYF
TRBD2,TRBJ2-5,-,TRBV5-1,TGCGCCAGCAGCCCCCGACTAGCGGCCAGCCAAGAGACCCAGTACTTC,CASSPRLAASQETQYF
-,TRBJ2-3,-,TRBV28,TGTGCCAGCAGCCCGAGTAGGAGGGGCCAGCGGTATTTT,CASSPSRRGQRYF
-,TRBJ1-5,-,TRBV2,TGTGCCAGCAGTGCCGACAGTTATAGCAATCAGCCCCAGCATTTT,CASSADSYSNQPQHF
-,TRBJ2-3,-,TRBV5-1,TGCGCCAGCAGCCAGGGCCCTCGGGATACGCAGTATTTT,CASSQGPRDTQYF
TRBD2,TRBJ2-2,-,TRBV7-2,TGTGCCAGCAGGAGACTAGCGGAGCCCAACACCGGGGAGCTGTTTTTT,CASRRLAEPNTGELFF
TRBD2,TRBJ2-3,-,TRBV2,TGTGCCAGCAGGGGGGGGGTAGCGGGGGCCCGAGATACGCAGTATTTT,CASRGGVAGARDTQYF
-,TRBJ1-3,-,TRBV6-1,TGTGCCAGCAGGCCCGGACATGACTCTGGAAACACCATATATTTT,CASRPGHDSGNTIYF
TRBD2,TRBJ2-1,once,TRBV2,TGTGCCAGCAGACTTATGACTAGCGGTTCCTACAATGAGCAGTTCTTC,CASRLMTSGSYNEQFF
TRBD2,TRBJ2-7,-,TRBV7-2,TGTGCCAGCAGCTTAGCTAGCGGGGGATCCTACGAGCAGTACTTC,CASSLASGGSYEQYF
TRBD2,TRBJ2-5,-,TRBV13,TGTGCCAGCAGTGCGGCTAGCGGGGGGGCTGAACACCTGGAGACCCAGTACTTC,CASSAASGGAEHLETQYF
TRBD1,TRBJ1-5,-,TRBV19,TGTGCCAGTAGGTTGGACAGGCAACAGCCCCAGCATTTT,CASRLDRQQPQHF